The entry that follows covers one T cell receptor (beta chain) sequence. In its sample, this clone was seen a few times. Its binding antigen is unknown. Per-nucleotide qualities are absent, and no much larger clonotype sits a single base away. These data come from a study of beta chain features in type 1 diabetes listed by TCRdb under 2018. For context, the study as a whole: No differences in mean age, gender distribution, total cell number or subset yield were found between patients and healthy donors. Across all samples, some 99 million sorted cells were examined, and cell number per subset correlated strongly with RNA yield. The study compared TCRB repertoires of sorted circulating CD4+ T cell subsets between recently diagnosed type 1 diabetes patients and matched healthy donors. Regulatory and stem cell-like memory subsets were isolated from only 8 patients and roughly eight healthy donors, whereas naive and central memory subsets came from all 30 or so donors.

Each donor gave one peripheral blood draw, about 110 mL on average, collected into heparinised tubes. A BD FACSAria II and a panel including CD45RO, CCR7, CD25, CD127, CD95 and CD27 were used to sort naive, central memory, regulatory and stem cell-like memory CD4+ T cells. All sorted populations exceeded 95% purity. PBMCs were isolated right away by Lymphoprep density gradient centrifugation and were stained directly, without culture. So that batch effects would be minimized, each experiment stained and sorted samples in pairs, pairing one healthy donor with one patient. The entire amount of isolated RNA was reverse transcribed using the High Capacity cDNA Reverse Transcription Kit, so the sequenced TCRB transcripts were expressed ones. Deep immunoSEQ sequencing was performed on naive, central memory and regulatory T cell samples, with an average of around 3.5 million total reads per sample. After sorted cells were lysed in RLT buffer, RNA was extracted with DNase-treated RNeasy Micro or Mini kits, with the choice depending on cell number. To prevent cross-contamination, each cell subset was processed individually, whereas patient and healthy donor samples were processed jointly. Using the immunoSEQ multiplex PCR, TCRB sequences were amplified from cDNA into 87-bp fragments spanning the CDR3 region. The amplicons were sequenced using the Illumina HiSeq platform. The paper's data handling went like this. Synthetic template baselines were used to correct PCR bias computationally, reads within Hamming distance 2 were collapsed, and singletons that could not be merged were discarded. Reads were aligned to IMGT to assign V, D and J genes, CDR3 length, and insertions or deletions at six rearrangement sites. Within each subset, clonotype counts were normalized to sorted cell number, after which true diversity and Gini coefficients were computed with the tcR R package. Repertoire sharing was quantified using the overlap coefficient calculated on TCRB nucleotide sequences. This immuneACCESS table, as held by TCRdb, lists in-frame sequences with V and J called but not all clones. Of the missing ones, under half trace to an unresolved V gene in checked studies; the others have no known cause. The DNA was the basis for D and trimming; V, J and clone size are from that table. Within this sample are 150,000 to 180,000 clones, with 9% to 12% of them counted one time only. Less than 0.5% of the sample belongs to the ten largest clones.

Per the germline V gene, SGHTA is the CDR1 and FQGTGA is the CDR2. The CDR3, cysteine through phenylalanine, is 13 amino acids long. The DNA shown is the 39-base CDR3, in frame from base 1. V was cut back by 5 bases and J by 4 bases, leaving a gap of 8 bases between them. Here is what the overall study found, with its caveats: Naive, central memory and regulatory TCRB repertoires appeared to be more similar among patients than among healthy donors. HLA sub-analyses involved small numbers of individuals, so any influence of HLA type on TCRB rearrangement remained unresolved. Shorter templates might be favored by PCR, yet because patient and control samples were amplified and corrected together, any such skew would affect both groups equally. Fewer insertions and more nucleotide deletions at VDJ recombination sites were observed in patients with type 1 diabetes, implying thymic rearrangement abnormalities. A moderate but significant shortening of TCRB CDR3 length was observed in type 1 diabetes patients in all four CD4+ subsets. Because cDNA rather than genomic DNA was sequenced, highly expressing activated cells could have been over-represented, although no difference in activation and CD3 levels was found between groups.

The source of this sequence is a man aged 25-40 years with type 1 diabetes. Sequenced sample: central memory CD4+ T cells from blood. The chain was built from TRBV7-3 and TRBJ1-4, with an unclear D gene assignment. The CDR3 here reads CASSRGLNEKLFF. The DNA sequence follows: TGTGCCAGCAGCCGAGGGCTTAATGAAAAACTGTTTTTT.